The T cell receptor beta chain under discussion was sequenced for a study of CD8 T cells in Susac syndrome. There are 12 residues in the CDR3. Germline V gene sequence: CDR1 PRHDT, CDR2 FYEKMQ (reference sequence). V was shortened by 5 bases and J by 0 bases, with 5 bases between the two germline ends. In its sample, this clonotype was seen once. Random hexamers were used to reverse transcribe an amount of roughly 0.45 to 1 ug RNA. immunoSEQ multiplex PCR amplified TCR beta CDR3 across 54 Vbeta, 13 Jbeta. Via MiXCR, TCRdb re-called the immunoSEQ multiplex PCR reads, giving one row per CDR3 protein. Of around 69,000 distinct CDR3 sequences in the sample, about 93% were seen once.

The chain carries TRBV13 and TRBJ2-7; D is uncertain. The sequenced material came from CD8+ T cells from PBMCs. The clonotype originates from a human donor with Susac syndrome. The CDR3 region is CASSLASYEQYF. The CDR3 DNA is TGTGCCAGCAGCCTTGCCTCCTACGAGCAGTACTTC.